Below, 23 T cell receptor beta chains from the same sample are listed, as sequenced in a study of T-cell reconstitution after alpha-beta-depleted transplantation in children. The library targeted TCRbeta and was prepared with unique molecular identifiers. TCRdb fed the PCR reads into MiXCR, producing one record per CDR3 protein. The table records 90,000 to 130,000 distinct CDR3 sequences, 10% of them present only once. The source material was PBMCs from the stem cell graft donor, sampled from the stem cell graft. These receptors came from a human donor who donated a stem cell graft to a child with acute lymphoblastic leukemia.

The V gene is TRBV19, the J gene TRBJ2-3; D may correspond to TRBD1 or TRBD2 (6 bases each). The germline V gene encodes CDR1 LNHDA and CDR2 SQIVND (reference sequence). V was trimmed by 5 bases and J by 1 base, leaving 16 bases between them. This CDR3 contains 16 residues. The CDR3 bases are TGTGCCAGTAGTGCCCACAGGGAGGATGGCACAGATACGCAGTATTTT. Encoded protein: CASSAHREDGTDTQYF.

This clonotype was seen at least ten times. The gene calls are TRBV27 and TRBJ2-1, with D perhaps assigned TRBD1 or TRBD2 (6 bases each). CDR1 and CDR2 (germline): MNHEY, SMNVEV (reference sequence). V was cut by 4 bases and J by 7 bases, with 14 bases left in between. The CDR3 runs to 14 residues. CDR3 residues: CASSYDRRGNEQFF. Written as DNA, the CDR3 is TGTGCCAGCAGTTATGACAGGAGGGGAAATGAGCAGTTCTTC.

This clonotype was counted at least ten times. This chain joins TRBV6-1 and TRBJ1-2; a possible D gene is TRBD1 (5 bases). The germline V and J ends were trimmed by 7 bases and 7 bases, with 16 bases remaining between them. Germline V gene sequence: CDR1 MNHNS, CDR2 SASEGT. The CDR3 covers 13 residues. Here the CDR3 reads CASTRRGALGYTF. CDR3 nucleotide sequence: TGTGCCAGCACCAGAAGAGGGGCGCTTGGCTACACCTTC.

This clonotype was found many times. V gene TRBV5-1 combines with J gene TRBJ2-2; D remains ambiguous. V lost 4 bases and J lost 4, with 14 bases in between. CDR1 is SGHRS and CDR2 is YFSETQ in the germline V gene. The CDR3 covers 15 residues. CDR3 region: CASSVDAPSTGELFF. The CDR3 DNA sequence: TGCGCCAGCAGCGTGGATGCCCCGAGCACCGGGGAGCTGTTTTTT.

This clonotype occurred many times. The chain couples TRBV7-9 to TRBJ2-1; D not certain. V gave up 1 base and J gave up 0 bases, with 7 bases separating them. The length of the CDR3 is 15 residues. Germline values: CDR1 SEHNR, CDR2 FQNEAQ (reference sequence). The CDR3 region is CASSLEQSSYNEQFF. CDR3 DNA: TGTGCCAGCAGCTTAGAGCAGAGCTCCTACAATGAGCAGTTCTTC.

This clonotype was observed at least ten times. V gene TRBV4-1 combines with J gene TRBJ2-5; 7 nucleotides line up with TRBD1. This CDR3 region has 16 residues. CDR1 MGHRA and CDR2 YSYEKL come from the germline V gene. With V trimmed by 4 bases and J by 4 bases, 12 bases remained unmatched. CDR3 residues: CASSLGARQGRETQYF. As DNA, the CDR3 is TGCGCCAGCAGCCTCGGCGCCAGACAGGGCCGAGAGACCCAGTACTTC.

This clonotype was detected ten times or more. The rearrangement joins TRBV5-6 to TRBJ1-5; possibly TRBD1 for D (5 bases). V lost 0 bases and J 6 bases, leaving 10 bases between the germline ends. Germline V CDR1 and CDR2: SGHDT, YYEEEE. The CDR3 covers 14 residues. The CDR3 nucleotides read TGTGCCAGCAGCTTGGCGGGGGGACGTCAGCCCCAGCATTTT. It is translated as CASSLAGGRQPQHF.

This clonotype showed up many times. In nucleotides, the CDR3 is TGTGCCAGCAGTTTAGTCGGTGATACGCAGTATTTT. This codes for CASSLVGDTQYF. The rearrangement links TRBV12-3 or TRBV12-4 to TRBJ2-3; D is ambiguous. Trimming cost V 1 base and J 6 bases, with 5 bases left between them. The CDR3 sequence is 12 residues long.

About this clonotype itself: A read error may be the cause here, since a much bigger clone is one base away. The rearrangement links TRBV7-9 to TRBJ1-6, with a possible D match to TRBD1 (6 bases). From germline, CDR1 is SEHNR and CDR2 FQNEAQ (reference sequence). The V end was cut by 8 bases, the J end by 0 bases, with 17 bases between. The CDR3 has 17 residues. Written as DNA, the CDR3 is TGTGCCAGCGGCTCCGGACAGTCGAGCTCCTATAATTCACCCCTCCACTTT. Translating gives CASGSGQSSSYNSPLHF.

This clonotype has ten or more counts. The V gene is TRBV25-1, the J gene TRBJ2-7; weak D call: TRBD1 (5 bases). With 2 bases removed from V and 2 bases from J, the gap between germline ends came to 16 bases. The CDR3 runs to 16 residues. The germline CDR1 and CDR2 sequences are MGHDK and SYGVNS. The DNA for the CDR3 is TGTGCCAGCAGTGAACCCGAAGGGGTGTTAACCTACGAGCAGTACTTC. Translating gives CASSEPEGVLTYEQYF.

This clonotype was counted at least ten times. This chain links TRBV5-1 with TRBJ1-4, with 7 positions matching TRBD1. CDR3 length: 17 residues. Germline-derived CDR1 and CDR2 are SGHRS and YFSETQ. V trimming: 3 bases; J trimming: 0 bases; junction bases outside the gene matches: 8. The CDR3 bases are TGCGCCAGCAGCTCGAGGGGGCTACAGGCAACTAATGAAAAACTGTTTTTT. It encodes CASSSRGLQATNEKLFF.

This clonotype appeared many times. The genes are TRBV3-1 and TRBJ2-4; possibly TRBD1 for D (6 bases). V gave up 3 bases and J gave up 2 bases, with 17 bases separating them. This CDR3 contains 17 residues. Germline V CDR1 and CDR2: LGHDT, YNNKEL (reference sequence). This chain's CDR3 is CASSQSRGSWTKNIQYF. The CDR3 DNA follows: TGTGCCAGCAGCCAGTCCAGGGGAAGCTGGACCAAAAACATTCAGTACTTC.

This clonotype was recorded at least ten times. The chain couples TRBV5-1 to TRBJ2-2; 11 positions match TRBD1. The CDR3 is 12 amino acids. In germline, CDR1 is SGHRS, CDR2 YFSETQ. V shed 2 bases, J shed 15 bases, and the junction held 3 bases outside the gene matches. CDR3 in DNA: TGCGCCAGCAGCTTCGGGGACAGGGGGATGTTTTTT. It yields the protein CASSFGDRGMFF. The whole variable domain, remainder taken from reference TRBV5-1 and TRBJ2-2, is KAGVTQTPRYLIKTRGQQVTLSCSPISGHRSVSWYQQTPGQGLQFLFEYFSETQRNKGNFPGRFSGRQFSNSRSEMNVSTLELGDSALYLCASSFGDRGMFFGEGSRLTVL.

This clonotype was recorded at least ten times. The chain joins TRBV6-5 to TRBJ1-6; no clear D. The germline CDR1 and CDR2 sequences are MNHEY and SVGAGI. This CDR3 region has 15 residues. V dropped 2 bases and J dropped 7 bases, with 12 bases sitting between them. The CDR3 loop reads CASSYTRRLNSPLHF. CDR3 DNA sequence: TGTGCCAGCAGTTACACGCGACGGCTAAATTCACCCCTCCACTTT.

This clonotype was seen repeatedly, ten times or more. The chain combines TRBV30 with TRBJ2-7; D remains ambiguous. In germline, CDR1 is GTSNPN, CDR2 SVGIG (reference sequence). This CDR3 has 11 amino acids. The V end lost 3 bases, the J end lost 6 bases, and 9 bases lay between the germline ends. Here the CDR3 DNA reads TGTGCCTGGAGAAGAAGAATCGAGCAGTACTTC. Residues: CAWRRRIEQYF.

This clonotype was observed at least ten times. The chain links TRBV20-1 to TRBJ2-1; 12 bases agree with TRBD2. There are 14 residues in the CDR3. Germline V CDR1 and CDR2: DFQATT, SNEGSKA (reference sequence). The V segment lost 2 bases and the J segment 9 bases; nucleotides outside the gene matches: 5. For the CDR3, the DNA is TGCAGTGCTAGACTAGCGGGAGGGCCAGGTGAGCAGTTCTTC. It codes for CSARLAGGPGEQFF.

In this sample, this clonotype turned up a few times. The chain employs TRBV27 and TRBJ1-1; no reliable D call. Between the trimmed V and J ends, which lost 6 bases and 0 bases, there was a span of 5 bases. The CDR3 totals 12 residues. Germline V gene data show CDR1 as MNHEY and CDR2 as SMNVEV (reference sequence). DNA of the CDR3: TGTGCCAGCAGGAGGCTGAACACTGAAGCTTTCTTT. Translation gives CASRRLNTEAFF.

This clonotype was recorded at least ten times. V and J are TRBV29-1 and TRBJ2-7; either TRBD1 or TRBD2 may supply D (6 bases each). Looked up from germline, CDR1 is SQVTM and CDR2 is ANQGSEA. V was shortened by 3 bases and J by 3 bases, with 12 bases between the two germline ends. The CDR3 has 13 amino acids. As DNA, the CDR3 is TGCAGCGTTGACCCAGGGGAGGACTACGAGCAGTACTTC. Translating it yields CSVDPGEDYEQYF.

This clonotype was picked up many times. The CDR3 DNA reads as TGCAGTGCTCTGAACAGGGGGCGCGTTAATTCACCCCTCCACTTT. Translating it yields CSALNRGRVNSPLHF. The chain links TRBV20-1 to TRBJ1-6; 9 positions agree with TRBD1. J gave up 6 bases and V 5 bases, and 8 bases lay outside the gene matches. The germline CDR1 and CDR2 sequences are DFQATT and SNEGSKA (reference sequence). The CDR3 sequence is 15 residues long.

At least ten counts were recorded for this clonotype. V and J are TRBV3-1 and TRBJ2-7; D remains ambiguous. The CDR3 spans 14 residues. Germline V lookup: CDR1 LGHDT, CDR2 YNNKEL (reference sequence). Trimming removed 0 bases at V and 7 bases at J, with 13 bases between. The CDR3 sequence: CASSQDFVGGEQYF. The CDR3, as DNA: TGTGCCAGCAGCCAAGATTTTGTGGGTGGGGAGCAGTACTTC.

This clonotype was counted at least ten times. The V call is TRBV20-1, the J call TRBJ2-6, with unresolved D. Looked up from germline, CDR1 is DFQATT and CDR2 is SNEGSKA (reference sequence). The V gene lost 0 bases and the J gene lost 0 bases, with 6 bases spanning the gap. This CDR3 has 15 amino acids. CDR3 residues: CSAREPSSGANVLTF. Written as DNA, the CDR3 is TGCAGTGCTAGAGAACCAAGCTCTGGGGCCAACGTCCTGACTTTC.

This clonotype was counted many times. The rearrangement links TRBV10-3 to TRBJ1-2; the match to TRBD1 covers 10 bases. Looked up from germline, CDR1 is ENHRY and CDR2 is SYGVKD. Trimming removed 9 bases from V and 6 bases from J; junction bases left unmatched: 10. The CDR3 is 14 residues long. The CDR3 region has the DNA TGTGCCATAAGAGGGACAGGGGATTTCCATGGCTACACCTTC. Its translation: CAIRGTGDFHGYTF.

This clonotype was observed many times. The genes are TRBV20-1 and TRBJ2-7, with no clear D. The CDR3 totals 12 residues. V lost 3 bases and J 6 bases, leaving 12 bases between the germline ends. The V gene's germline CDR1 is DFQATT and CDR2 SNEGSKA (reference sequence). The CDR3 sequence is CSARIPGGEQYF. In nucleotides, the CDR3 is TGCAGTGCTAGGATTCCAGGCGGCGAGCAGTACTTC.